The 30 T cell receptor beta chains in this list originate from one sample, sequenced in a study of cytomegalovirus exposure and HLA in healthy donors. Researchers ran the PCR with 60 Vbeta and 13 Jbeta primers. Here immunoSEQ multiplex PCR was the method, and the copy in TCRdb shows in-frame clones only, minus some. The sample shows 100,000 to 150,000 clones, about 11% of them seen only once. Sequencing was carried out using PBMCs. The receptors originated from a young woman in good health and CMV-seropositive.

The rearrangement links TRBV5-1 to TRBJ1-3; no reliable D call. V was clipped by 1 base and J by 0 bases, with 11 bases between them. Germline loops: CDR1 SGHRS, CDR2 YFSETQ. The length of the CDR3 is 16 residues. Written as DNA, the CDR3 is TGCGCCAGCAGCTTGATGGGTCGGGGCTCTGGAAACACCATATATTTT. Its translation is CASSLMGRGSGNTIYF.

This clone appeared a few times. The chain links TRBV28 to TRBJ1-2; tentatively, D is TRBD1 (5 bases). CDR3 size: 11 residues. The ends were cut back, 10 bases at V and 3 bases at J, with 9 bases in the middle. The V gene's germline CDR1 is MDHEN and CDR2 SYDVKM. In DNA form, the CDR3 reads TGTGCCACCAAAGGGGACTATGGCTACACCTTC. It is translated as CATKGDYGYTF.

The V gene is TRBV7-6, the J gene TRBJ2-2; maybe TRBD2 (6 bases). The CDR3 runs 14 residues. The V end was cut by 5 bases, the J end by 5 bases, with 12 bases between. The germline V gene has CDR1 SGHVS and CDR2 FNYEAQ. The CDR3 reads CASSHVEGTGELFF. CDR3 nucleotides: TGTGCCAGCAGCCACGTGGAGGGAACCGGGGAGCTGTTTTTT.

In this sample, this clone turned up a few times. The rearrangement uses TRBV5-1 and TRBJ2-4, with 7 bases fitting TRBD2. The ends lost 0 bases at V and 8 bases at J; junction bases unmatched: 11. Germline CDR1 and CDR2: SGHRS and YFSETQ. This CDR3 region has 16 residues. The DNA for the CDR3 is TGCGCCAGCAGCTTGGCTGGGGGGGAGGCTCCCTACATTCAGTACTTC. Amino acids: CASSLAGGEAPYIQYF.

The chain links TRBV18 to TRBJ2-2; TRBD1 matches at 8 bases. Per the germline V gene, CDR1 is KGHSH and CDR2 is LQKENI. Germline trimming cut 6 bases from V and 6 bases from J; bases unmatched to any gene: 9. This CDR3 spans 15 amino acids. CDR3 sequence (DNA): TGTGCCAGCTCGACAGGGGATTGGTACTCCGGGGAGCTGTTTTTT. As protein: CASSTGDWYSGELFF.

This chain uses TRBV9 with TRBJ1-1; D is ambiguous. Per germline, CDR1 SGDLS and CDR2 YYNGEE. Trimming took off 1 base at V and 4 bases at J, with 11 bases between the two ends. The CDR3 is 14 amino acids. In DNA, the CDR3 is TGTGCCAGCAGCGTACAGAGGGAGGGCACTGAAGCTTTCTTT. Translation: CASSVQREGTEAFF. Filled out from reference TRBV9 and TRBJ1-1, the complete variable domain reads DSGVTQTPKHLITATGQRVTLRCSPRSGDLSVYWYQQSLDQGLQFLIQYYNGEERAKGNILERFSAQQFPDLHSELNLSSLELGDSALYFCASSVQREGTEAFFGQGTRLTVV.

This chain's CDR3 is CASSSPDSPYEQYF. The CDR3 DNA reads as TGTGCCAGCAGCTCACCGGACAGTCCCTACGAGCAGTACTTC. V and J are TRBV7-9 and TRBJ2-7; D may be TRBD1 (6 bases). Germline V lookup: CDR1 SEHNR, CDR2 FQNEAQ (reference sequence). The CDR3 totals 14 residues. V gave up 4 bases and J gave up 2 bases, with 12 bases separating them.

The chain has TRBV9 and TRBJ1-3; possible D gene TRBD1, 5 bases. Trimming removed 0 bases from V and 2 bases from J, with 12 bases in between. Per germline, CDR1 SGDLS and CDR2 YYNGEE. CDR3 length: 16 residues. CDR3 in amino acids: CASSVVDSGTGNTIYF. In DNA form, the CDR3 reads TGTGCCAGCAGCGTAGTAGATTCAGGGACTGGAAACACCATATATTTT.

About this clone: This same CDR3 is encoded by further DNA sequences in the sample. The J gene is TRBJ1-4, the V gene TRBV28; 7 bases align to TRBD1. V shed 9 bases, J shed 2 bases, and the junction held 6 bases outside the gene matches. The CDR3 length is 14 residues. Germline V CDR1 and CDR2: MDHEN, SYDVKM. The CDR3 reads CASTRQGTNEKLFF. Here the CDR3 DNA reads TGTGCCAGTACCCGACAGGGCACTAATGAAAAACTGTTTTTT.

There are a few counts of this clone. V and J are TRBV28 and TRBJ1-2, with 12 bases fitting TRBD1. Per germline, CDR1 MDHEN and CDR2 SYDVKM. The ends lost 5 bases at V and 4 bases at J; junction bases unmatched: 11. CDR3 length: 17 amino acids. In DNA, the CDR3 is TGTGCCAGCAGTCTACCGGGACAGGGGGCTCATGTCTATGGCTACACCTTC. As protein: CASSLPGQGAHVYGYTF.

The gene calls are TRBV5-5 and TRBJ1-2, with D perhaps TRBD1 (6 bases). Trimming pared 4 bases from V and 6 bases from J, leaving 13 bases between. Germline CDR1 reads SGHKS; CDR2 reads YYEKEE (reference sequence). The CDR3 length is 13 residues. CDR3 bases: TGTGCCAGCAGCCCACGGACAGCTAATGGCTACACCTTC. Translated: CASSPRTANGYTF. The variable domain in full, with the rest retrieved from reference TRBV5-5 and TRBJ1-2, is DAGVTQSPTHLIKTRGQQVTLRCSPISGHKSVSWYQQVLGQGPQFIFQYYEKEERGRGNFPDRFSARQFPNYSSELNVNALLLGDSALYLCASSPRTANGYTFGSGTRLTVV.

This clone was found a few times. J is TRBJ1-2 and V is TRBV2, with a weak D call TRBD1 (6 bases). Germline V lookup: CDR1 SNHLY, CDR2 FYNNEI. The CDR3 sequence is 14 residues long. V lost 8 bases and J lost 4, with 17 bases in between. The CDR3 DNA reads TGTGCCAGCGAAGGAGATGGGACAACCTATGGCTACACCTTC. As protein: CASEGDGTTYGYTF.

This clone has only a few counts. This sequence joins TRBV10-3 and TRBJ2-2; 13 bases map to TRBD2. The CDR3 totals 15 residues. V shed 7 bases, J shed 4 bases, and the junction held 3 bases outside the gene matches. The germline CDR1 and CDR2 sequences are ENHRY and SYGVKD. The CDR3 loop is CAITGTSGTTGELFF. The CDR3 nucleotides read TGTGCCATCACCGGGACTAGCGGGACCACCGGGGAGCTGTTTTTT.

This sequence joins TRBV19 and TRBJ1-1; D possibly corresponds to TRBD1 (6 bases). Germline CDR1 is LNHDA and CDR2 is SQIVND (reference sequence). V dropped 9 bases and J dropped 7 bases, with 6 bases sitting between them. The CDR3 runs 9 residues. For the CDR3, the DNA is TGTGCCAGACAGGGTGAAGCTTTCTTT. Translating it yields CARQGEAFF.

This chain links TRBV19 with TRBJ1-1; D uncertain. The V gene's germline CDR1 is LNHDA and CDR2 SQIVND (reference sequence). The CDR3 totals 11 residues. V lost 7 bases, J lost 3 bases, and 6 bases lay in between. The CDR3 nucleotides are TGTGCCAGTACCTCCTACACTGAAGCTTTCTTT. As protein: CASTSYTEAFF.

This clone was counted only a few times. CDR3 residues: CAISPTVIALNTEAFF. CDR3 DNA: TGTGCCATCAGCCCGACAGTTATCGCTTTGAACACTGAAGCTTTCTTT. V gene TRBV10-3 combines with J gene TRBJ1-1, with a possible D match to TRBD1 (5 bases). V was clipped by 6 bases and J by 0 bases, with 17 bases between them. The CDR3 has 16 residues. Germline CDR1 reads ENHRY; CDR2 reads SYGVKD.

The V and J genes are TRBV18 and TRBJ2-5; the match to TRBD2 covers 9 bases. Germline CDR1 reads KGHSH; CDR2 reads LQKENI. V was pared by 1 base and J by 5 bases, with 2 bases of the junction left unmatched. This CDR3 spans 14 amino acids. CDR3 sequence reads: CASSPLAGVETQYF. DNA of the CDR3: TGTGCCAGCTCACCACTAGCGGGAGTTGAGACCCAGTACTTC. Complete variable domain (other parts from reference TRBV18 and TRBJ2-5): NAGVMQNPRHLVRRRGQEARLRCSPMKGHSHVYWYRQLPEEGLKFMVYLQKENIIDESGMPKERFSAEFPKEGPSILRIQQVVRGDSAAYFCASSPLAGVETQYFGPGTRLLVL.

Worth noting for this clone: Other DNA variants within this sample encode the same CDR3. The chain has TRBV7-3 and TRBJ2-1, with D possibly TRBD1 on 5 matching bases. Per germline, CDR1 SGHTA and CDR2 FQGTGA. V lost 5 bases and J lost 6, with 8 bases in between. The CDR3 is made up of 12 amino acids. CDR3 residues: CASSPTGNEQFF. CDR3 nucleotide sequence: TGTGCCAGCAGCCCTACAGGCAATGAGCAGTTCTTC.

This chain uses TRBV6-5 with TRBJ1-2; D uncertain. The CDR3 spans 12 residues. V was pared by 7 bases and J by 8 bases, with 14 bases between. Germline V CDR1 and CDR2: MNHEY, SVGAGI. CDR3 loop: CASTYGVGGYTF. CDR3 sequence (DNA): TGTGCCAGCACCTACGGGGTCGGGGGCTACACCTTC.

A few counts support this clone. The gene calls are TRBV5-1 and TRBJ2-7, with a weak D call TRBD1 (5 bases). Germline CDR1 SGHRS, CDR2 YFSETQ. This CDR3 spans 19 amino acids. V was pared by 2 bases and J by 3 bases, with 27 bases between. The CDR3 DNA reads TGCGCCAGCAGCTTTTTCTTAGGGGTAGGGAATTACAGTATCTACGAGCAGTACTTC. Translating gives CASSFFLGVGNYSIYEQYF.

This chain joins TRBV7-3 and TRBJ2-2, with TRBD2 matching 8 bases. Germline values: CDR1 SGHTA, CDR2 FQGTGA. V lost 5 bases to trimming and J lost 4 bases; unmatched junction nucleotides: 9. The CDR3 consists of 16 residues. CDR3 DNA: TGTGCCAGCAGCCCGTTCATCGCGGGGGGCACCGGGGAGCTGTTTTTT. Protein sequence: CASSPFIAGGTGELFF.

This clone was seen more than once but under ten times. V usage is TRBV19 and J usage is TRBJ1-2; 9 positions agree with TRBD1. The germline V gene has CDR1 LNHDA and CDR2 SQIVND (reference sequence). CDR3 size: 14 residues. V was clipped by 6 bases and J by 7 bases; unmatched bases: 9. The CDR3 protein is CASREQGAQIGYTF. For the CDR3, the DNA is TGTGCCAGTAGGGAACAGGGGGCGCAGATTGGCTACACCTTC.

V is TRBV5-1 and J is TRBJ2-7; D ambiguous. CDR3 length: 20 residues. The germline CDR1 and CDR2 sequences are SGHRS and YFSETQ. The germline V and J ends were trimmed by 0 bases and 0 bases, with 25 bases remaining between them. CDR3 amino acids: CASSLDTPRTQTQSSYEQYF. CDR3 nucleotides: TGCGCCAGCAGCTTGGATACCCCCCGCACACAGACCCAGAGCTCCTACGAGCAGTACTTC.

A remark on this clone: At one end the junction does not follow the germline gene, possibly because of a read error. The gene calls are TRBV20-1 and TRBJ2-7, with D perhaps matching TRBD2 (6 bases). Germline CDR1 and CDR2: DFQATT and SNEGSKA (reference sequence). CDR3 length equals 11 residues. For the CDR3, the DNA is TGCAGTGCTTGGGACTCCCACGAGCAGTACTTC. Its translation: CSAWDSHEQYF.

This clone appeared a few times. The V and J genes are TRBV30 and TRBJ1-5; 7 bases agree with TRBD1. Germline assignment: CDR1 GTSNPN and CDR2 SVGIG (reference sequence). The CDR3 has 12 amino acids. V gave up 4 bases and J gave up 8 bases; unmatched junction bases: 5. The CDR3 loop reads CAWTTQGEPQHF. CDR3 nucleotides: TGTGCCTGGACTACCCAGGGGGAGCCCCAGCATTTT.

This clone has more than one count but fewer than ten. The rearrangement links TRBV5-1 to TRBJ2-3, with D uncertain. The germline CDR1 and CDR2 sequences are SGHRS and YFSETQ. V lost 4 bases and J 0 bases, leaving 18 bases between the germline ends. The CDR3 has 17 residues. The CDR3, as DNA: TGCGCCAGCAGCGAGGAAAAAGAGTTTCCTAGCACAGATACGCAGTATTTT. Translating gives CASSEEKEFPSTDTQYF.

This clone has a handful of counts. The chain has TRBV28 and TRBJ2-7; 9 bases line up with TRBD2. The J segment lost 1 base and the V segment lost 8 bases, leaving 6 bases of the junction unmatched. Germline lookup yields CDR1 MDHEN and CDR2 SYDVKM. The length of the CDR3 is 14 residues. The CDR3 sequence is CASYSGSGSYEQYF. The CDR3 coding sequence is TGTGCCAGCTATAGCGGGAGTGGGTCCTACGAGCAGTACTTC.

CDR3 DNA sequence: TGTGCCAGCAGCGTAGCTGGGCGATATAATGAAAAACTGTTTTTT. Its protein is CASSVAGRYNEKLFF. The chain combines TRBV9 with TRBJ1-4; no firm D call. V dropped 0 bases and J dropped 4 bases, with 10 bases sitting between them. Germline V gives CDR1 SGDLS, CDR2 YYNGEE. CDR3 length: 15 amino acids.

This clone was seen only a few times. The CDR3 bases are TGTGCCAGCAATCAGGGGGGCACTGAAGCTTTCTTT. Translated: CASNQGGTEAFF. V gene TRBV2 combines with J gene TRBJ1-1, with TRBD1 matching over 7 bases. The J segment lost 4 bases and the V segment lost 7 bases, leaving 3 bases of the junction unmatched. The CDR3 has 12 amino acids. Germline assignment: CDR1 SNHLY and CDR2 FYNNEI.

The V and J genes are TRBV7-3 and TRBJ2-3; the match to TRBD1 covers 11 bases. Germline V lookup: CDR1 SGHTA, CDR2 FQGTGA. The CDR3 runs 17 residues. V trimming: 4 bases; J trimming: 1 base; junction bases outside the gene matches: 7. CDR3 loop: CASSSPGQGVGTDTQYF. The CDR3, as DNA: TGTGCCAGCAGCTCTCCGGGACAGGGGGTTGGCACAGATACGCAGTATTTT.